The T cell receptor (beta chain) under discussion was sequenced for a study of T cell repertoires in cytomegalovirus infection (dated by TCRdb to about 2019). Background on the whole study: The HLA type of each donor mattered for the analysis, because public TCR beta signatures pointed to carriage of CMV infection along with the matching HLA type.

This clonotype was found many times. Its specific antigen is unknown. No qualities accompany the bases; no much larger clone lies one base away. On the study overall, not on this receptor specifically: In both this cohort and an independent cohort of some 380 donors, the cumulative frequency of public TCR beta family members distinguished carriers of CMV infection plus the relevant HLA type. In the ex vivo response, HLA-C-restricted CMV-specific TCR beta clonotypes were dominant, and in two of eight donors the single most frequent clonotype came from this HLA-C-restricted group.

Sequencing was carried out with an Illumina HiSeq 1500. The public reads were run again by TCRdb, first through fastp at Q25 and then through MiXCR, and only productive beta chains were kept. A single entry per CDR3 protein holds the most common genes and DNA from its merged rows. A total of 250,000 to 300,000 distinct CDR3 sequences appear in this sample, roughly 15% of them only once. 8.8% of the sample goes to the ten largest clones. V loses 1 base of germline sequence and J loses 5 bases, and the interval between the two ends is 10 bases. Looking up the germline V gene yields CDR1 SGHTA and CDR2 FQGNSA. The CDR3 sequence holds 14 residues, the cysteine and phenylalanine included. The CDR3 DNA has 42 bases and is translated from base 1.

Sequencing was carried out using PBMCs. The chain was built from TRBV7-2 and TRBJ2-3, with no confident D gene call. The receptor comes from a human donor in good health (CMV status not recorded). Some clones in this sample may be carry-over from other donors' samples. The DNA is as follows: TGTGCCAGCAGCTTAGTGGGTCCTGGAGATACGCAGTATTTT. It codes for CASSLVGPGDTQYF.